Below, 8 T cell receptor beta chains from the same sample are listed, as sequenced in a study of response to subunit inactivated influenza vaccine. One entry per CDR3 protein, called by TCRdb with MiXCR from the RT-PCR reads. Found here are roughly 500,000 distinct CDR3 sequences, 16% of them singletons; the top ten hold 3%. The sequenced sample was CD4+ T cells sorted from PBMCs, obtained about 24 months after vaccination. The receptors come from a man in his fifties or sixties who received an inactivated influenza vaccine.

This clonotype was seen more than once but under ten times. This chain links TRBV12-3 or TRBV12-4 with TRBJ2-7, with 12 bases lining up with TRBD2. CDR3 length: 14 residues. The J segment lost 3 bases and the V segment lost 7 bases, leaving 4 bases of the junction unmatched. DNA of the CDR3: TGTGCCAGCACCATACTAGCGGGGGGCTACGAGCAGTACTTC. Residues: CASTILAGGYEQYF.

This clonotype was counted between two and nine times. This sequence joins TRBV21-1 and TRBJ2-6; the D call in the table, TRBD1, was not verified against the DNA. TRBV21-1 is shown as a pseudogene. The CDR3 extends over 16 amino acids. CDR3 nucleotides: TGTGCCAGCAGCCGAAGGACAGGGTTTGGGGCCAACGTCCTGACTTTC. It specifies CASSRRTGFGANVLTF.

This sequence joins TRBV20-1 and TRBJ2-3; 8 positions agree with TRBD2. The CDR3 totals 16 residues. V lost 1 base and J lost 0; bases outside the gene matches: 6. The V gene's germline CDR1 is DFQATT and CDR2 SNEGSKA (reference sequence). The CDR3, as DNA: TGCAGTGCTAGAGCTCCTAGCGGGCCTAGCACAGATACGCAGTATTTT. Translation gives CSARAPSGPSTDTQYF.

This clonotype was picked up a small number of times. The chain joins TRBV5-1 to TRBJ1-1; 7 nucleotides align to TRBD1. Germline V CDR1 and CDR2: SGHRS, YFSETQ. Trimming removed 4 bases from V and 7 bases from J; junction bases left unmatched: 10. CDR3 length equals 14 residues. The CDR3 DNA reads as TGCGCCAGCAGCAGGGACAGTGCAATGGGTGAAGCTTTCTTT. The encoded protein is CASSRDSAMGEAFF.

Only a few counts were recorded for this clonotype. This chain joins TRBV20-1 and TRBJ1-5, with D perhaps TRBD1 (6 bases). Germline CDR1 reads DFQATT; CDR2 reads SNEGSKA (reference sequence). This CDR3 has 15 amino acids. The V end lost 1 base, the J end lost 4 bases, and 14 bases lay between the germline ends. CDR3 in amino acids: CSARGLDSLNQPQHF. The CDR3 nucleotides read TGCAGTGCTAGAGGGCTGGACAGTCTAAATCAGCCCCAGCATTTT.

The table lists this clonotype with many counts. The chain joins TRBV29-1 to TRBJ1-1; 11 nucleotides line up with TRBD1. V trimming: 4 bases; J trimming: 2 bases; junction bases outside the gene matches: 0. CDR3 length: 13 amino acids. Per germline, CDR1 SQVTM and CDR2 ANQGSEA. This CDR3 reads CSVGTGGNTEAFF. The CDR3 DNA is TGCAGCGTTGGGACAGGGGGCAACACTGAAGCTTTCTTT.

This clonotype was observed at least ten times. The V and J genes are TRBV2 and TRBJ2-7, with 7 positions matching TRBD1. Germline CDR1 reads SNHLY; CDR2 reads FYNNEI. The V gene end was trimmed by 6 bases and the J gene end by 1 base; junction bases not matched to a gene: 6. The length of the CDR3 is 14 residues. This chain's CDR3 is CASRGQATSYEQYF. CDR3 coding DNA: TGTGCCAGCAGAGGACAGGCGACATCCTACGAGCAGTACTTC.

This clonotype was detected a few times. The J gene is TRBJ2-2, the V gene TRBV24-1; D gene ambiguous. Per germline, CDR1 KGHDR and CDR2 SFDVKD. The CDR3 length is 14 residues. V lost 4 bases to trimming and J lost 1 base, with 6 bases between them. CDR3 nucleotide sequence: TGTGCCACCAGTGAGGCAGGGAACACCGGGGAGCTGTTTTTT. Translated: CATSEAGNTGELFF.